This entry is about one T cell receptor (beta chain). Time point specified: pretreatment peripheral blood. This sample was taken from a study of PD-L1 blockade in urothelial cancer. The wider study: Blood gave a median roughly 150,000 T cells.

V gave up 1 base and J gave up 5 bases, with 11 bases separating them. Germline V gene sequence: CDR1 MGHRA, CDR2 YSYEKL. The CDR3 totals 14 residues. Libraries were prepared by immunoSEQ multiplex PCR; TCRdb keeps only in-frame clonotypes and omits some of them. This table holds 85,000 to 95,000 clones, roughly 90% found once. The sample consisted of PBMCs, taken around atezolizumab (anti-PD-L1) treatment. This receptor was obtained from a man in his 60s with urothelial cancer. The chain is built from TRBV4-1 and TRBJ2-5; tentatively, D is TRBD2 (6 bases). The CDR3 region has the DNA TGCGCCAGCAGCCAAGGATGGGCGGGGGAGACCCAGTACTTC. The encoded protein is CASSQGWAGETQYF.